The next 15 T cell receptor beta chains were all read from a single sample in a study of blood T cell repertoires in COVID-19. Profiled with immunoSEQ multiplex PCR; TCRdb holds only in-frame clones, not every one. The top ten hold 5.3% of the sample, which has some 71,000 clones, roughly 89% seen once. Sequencing was done on a sample of peripheral blood. These receptors came from a man between 50 and 59 years old with acute or convalescent COVID-19.

This CDR3 reads CASSLRTGETQYF. CDR3 nucleotides: TGTGCCAGCAGTTTAAGGACGGGGGAGACCCAGTACTTC. The chain carries TRBV27 and TRBJ2-5; D might be TRBD2 (5 bases). CDR1 is MNHEY, CDR2 SMNVEV, per germline (reference sequence). CDR3 length: 13 amino acids. Between the trimmed V and J ends, which lost 2 bases and 5 bases, there was a span of 9 bases.

This clone was detected only once. The chain couples TRBV6-5 to TRBJ2-2; 7 bases match TRBD2. Per germline, CDR1 MNHEY and CDR2 SVGAGI. The J segment lost 4 bases and the V segment lost 8 bases, leaving 10 bases of the junction unmatched. The CDR3 loop spans 15 amino acids. CDR3 protein: CASVRGRAGTGELFF. The DNA for the CDR3 is TGTGCCAGCGTTCGGGGGAGGGCGGGCACCGGGGAGCTGTTTTTT.

The rearrangement joins TRBV6-2 or TRBV6-3 to TRBJ1-1; 9 bases align to TRBD1. In germline, CDR1 is MNHEY, CDR2 SVGEGT. The ends lost 5 bases at V and 1 base at J; junction bases unmatched: 8. There are 16 residues in the CDR3. In nucleotides, the CDR3 is TGTGCCAGCAGTAAAAGGACAGGGGCCTGGAACACTGAAGCTTTCTTT. Its protein product is CASSKRTGAWNTEAFF.

This clone was detected a few times. At the DNA level, this CDR3 is encoded by other sequences in the same sample as well. The chain is built from TRBV7-9 and TRBJ1-1, with TRBD1 as a possible D gene (5 bases). The germline V gene has CDR1 SEHNR and CDR2 FQNEAQ (reference sequence). Trimming left V 1 base short and J 1 base short, with 7 bases between. The CDR3 loop spans 14 amino acids. The CDR3 bases are TGTGCCAGCAGCTTAGGCCAGGGGAACACTGAAGCTTTCTTT. Its protein is CASSLGQGNTEAFF.

J is TRBJ1-5 and V is TRBV28; TRBD1 agrees at 9 bases. CDR1 and CDR2 from the germline V gene are MDHEN and SYDVKM. The CDR3 runs to 17 residues. The J segment lost 7 bases and the V segment lost 1 base, leaving 11 bases of the junction unmatched. CDR3 nucleotide sequence: TGTGCCAGCAGTTTATCCGGACAGGGGTGGCAGATCCAGCCCCAGCATTTT. It yields the protein CASSLSGQGWQIQPQHF. Based on the CDR3 plus reference TRBV28 and TRBJ1-5, the full variable domain is DVKVTQSSRYLVKRTGEKVFLECVQDMDHENMFWYRQDPGLGLRLIYFSYDVKMKEKGDIPEGYSVSREKKERFSLILESASTNQTSMYLCASSLSGQGWQIQPQHFGDGTRLSIL.

CDR3 nucleotide sequence: TGTGCCAGCAGCTTTGGAGGGGACAGTCATCAGCCCCAGCATTTT. This codes for CASSFGGDSHQPQHF. This chain connects TRBV13 to TRBJ1-5; 7 bases are a match to TRBD1. The CDR3 consists of 15 residues. Germline V CDR1 and CDR2: PRHDT, FYEKMQ (reference sequence). With 3 bases clipped from V and 5 bases from J, the junction kept 7 bases outside the gene matches.

The CDR3 region has the DNA TGTGCCAGCAGCTCTAGGACAGGGACGTATAATTCACCCCTCCACTTT. Residues: CASSSRTGTYNSPLHF. This chain joins TRBV5-6 and TRBJ1-6; 8 bases align to TRBD1. This CDR3 spans 16 amino acids. V shed 3 bases, J shed 4 bases, and the junction held 6 bases outside the gene matches. CDR1 SGHDT and CDR2 YYEEEE come from the germline V gene.

V usage is TRBV7-9 and J usage is TRBJ2-7; D remains ambiguous. The CDR3 runs to 12 residues. Per the germline V gene, CDR1 is SEHNR and CDR2 is FQNEAQ (reference sequence). The V and J ends lost 4 bases and 2 bases respectively, with 6 bases between them. The CDR3 protein is CASSSTPYEQYF. CDR3 coding DNA: TGTGCCAGCAGCTCGACTCCCTACGAGCAGTACTTC.

V is TRBV29-1 and J is TRBJ1-1; 8 bases are shared with TRBD1. CDR1 and CDR2 from the germline V gene are SQVTM and ANQGSEA. The length of the CDR3 is 13 residues. V lost 6 bases to trimming and J lost 4 bases; unmatched junction nucleotides: 7. CDR3 sequence: CSVQGQDLTEAFF. The CDR3, as DNA: TGCAGCGTCCAGGGACAGGACCTCACTGAAGCTTTCTTT.

This chain joins TRBV6-4 and TRBJ2-1; D gene uncertain. This CDR3 region has 15 residues. Germline lookup yields CDR1 MRHNA and CDR2 SNTAGT. Trimming left V 6 bases short and J 6 bases short, with 18 bases between. The CDR3 here is CASSADPSPGNEQFF. CDR3 bases: TGTGCCAGCAGCGCCGACCCATCCCCGGGCAATGAGCAGTTCTTC.

Only one count was recorded for this clone. The CDR3 nucleotides read TGTGCCAGCAGTTTGTACAGGGAACAAGAGACCCAGTACTTC. Translating gives CASSLYREQETQYF. The chain uses TRBV27 and TRBJ2-5, with D possibly TRBD1 on 6 matching bases. The CDR3 contains 14 residues. Germline values: CDR1 MNHEY, CDR2 SMNVEV (reference sequence). The germline V and J ends were trimmed by 3 bases and 2 bases, with 10 bases remaining between them.

The chain uses TRBV27 and TRBJ2-3; no definite D call. V dropped 2 bases and J dropped 1 base, with 7 bases sitting between them. The CDR3 extends over 14 amino acids. Germline V gene lookup returns CDR1 MNHEY and CDR2 SMNVEV (reference sequence). The CDR3, as DNA: TGTGCCAGCAGTTTACGCCAGGGCACAGATACGCAGTATTTT. Residues: CASSLRQGTDTQYF.

This clone was seen only once. The chain joins TRBV30 to TRBJ1-1, with unresolved D. This CDR3 spans 14 amino acids. From germline, CDR1 is GTSNPN and CDR2 SVGIG (reference sequence). Trimming took 3 bases from V and 3 from J, leaving 14 bases between them. CDR3 region: CAWSRPPRDTEAFF. The DNA for the CDR3 is TGTGCCTGGAGCCGCCCGCCCCGCGACACTGAAGCTTTCTTT.

This chain connects TRBV6-5 to TRBJ2-3, with TRBD1 as a possible D gene (7 bases). Between the trimmed V and J ends, which lost 6 bases and 3 bases, there was a span of 10 bases. This CDR3 is 13 amino acids long. Germline CDR1 and CDR2: MNHEY and SVGAGI. CDR3 DNA sequence: TGTGCCAGCAGCAGGGGGAGGACAGATACGCAGTATTTT. Its translation: CASSRGRTDTQYF.

CDR3 amino acids: CASSQAGANVLTF. For the CDR3, the DNA is TGTGCCAGTAGTCAGGCTGGGGCCAACGTCCTGACTTTC. The genes are TRBV19 and TRBJ2-6, with unresolved D. The CDR3 totals 13 residues. Trimming pared 5 bases from V and 2 bases from J, leaving 4 bases between. Germline V gene data show CDR1 as LNHDA and CDR2 as SQIVND (reference sequence). Full variable domain (rest looked up from reference TRBV19 and TRBJ2-6): DGGITQSPKYLFRKEGQNVTLSCEQNLNHDAMYWYRQDPGQGLRLIYYSQIVNDFQKGDIAEGYSVSREKKESFPLTVTSAQKNPTAFYLCASSQAGANVLTFGAGSRLTVL.